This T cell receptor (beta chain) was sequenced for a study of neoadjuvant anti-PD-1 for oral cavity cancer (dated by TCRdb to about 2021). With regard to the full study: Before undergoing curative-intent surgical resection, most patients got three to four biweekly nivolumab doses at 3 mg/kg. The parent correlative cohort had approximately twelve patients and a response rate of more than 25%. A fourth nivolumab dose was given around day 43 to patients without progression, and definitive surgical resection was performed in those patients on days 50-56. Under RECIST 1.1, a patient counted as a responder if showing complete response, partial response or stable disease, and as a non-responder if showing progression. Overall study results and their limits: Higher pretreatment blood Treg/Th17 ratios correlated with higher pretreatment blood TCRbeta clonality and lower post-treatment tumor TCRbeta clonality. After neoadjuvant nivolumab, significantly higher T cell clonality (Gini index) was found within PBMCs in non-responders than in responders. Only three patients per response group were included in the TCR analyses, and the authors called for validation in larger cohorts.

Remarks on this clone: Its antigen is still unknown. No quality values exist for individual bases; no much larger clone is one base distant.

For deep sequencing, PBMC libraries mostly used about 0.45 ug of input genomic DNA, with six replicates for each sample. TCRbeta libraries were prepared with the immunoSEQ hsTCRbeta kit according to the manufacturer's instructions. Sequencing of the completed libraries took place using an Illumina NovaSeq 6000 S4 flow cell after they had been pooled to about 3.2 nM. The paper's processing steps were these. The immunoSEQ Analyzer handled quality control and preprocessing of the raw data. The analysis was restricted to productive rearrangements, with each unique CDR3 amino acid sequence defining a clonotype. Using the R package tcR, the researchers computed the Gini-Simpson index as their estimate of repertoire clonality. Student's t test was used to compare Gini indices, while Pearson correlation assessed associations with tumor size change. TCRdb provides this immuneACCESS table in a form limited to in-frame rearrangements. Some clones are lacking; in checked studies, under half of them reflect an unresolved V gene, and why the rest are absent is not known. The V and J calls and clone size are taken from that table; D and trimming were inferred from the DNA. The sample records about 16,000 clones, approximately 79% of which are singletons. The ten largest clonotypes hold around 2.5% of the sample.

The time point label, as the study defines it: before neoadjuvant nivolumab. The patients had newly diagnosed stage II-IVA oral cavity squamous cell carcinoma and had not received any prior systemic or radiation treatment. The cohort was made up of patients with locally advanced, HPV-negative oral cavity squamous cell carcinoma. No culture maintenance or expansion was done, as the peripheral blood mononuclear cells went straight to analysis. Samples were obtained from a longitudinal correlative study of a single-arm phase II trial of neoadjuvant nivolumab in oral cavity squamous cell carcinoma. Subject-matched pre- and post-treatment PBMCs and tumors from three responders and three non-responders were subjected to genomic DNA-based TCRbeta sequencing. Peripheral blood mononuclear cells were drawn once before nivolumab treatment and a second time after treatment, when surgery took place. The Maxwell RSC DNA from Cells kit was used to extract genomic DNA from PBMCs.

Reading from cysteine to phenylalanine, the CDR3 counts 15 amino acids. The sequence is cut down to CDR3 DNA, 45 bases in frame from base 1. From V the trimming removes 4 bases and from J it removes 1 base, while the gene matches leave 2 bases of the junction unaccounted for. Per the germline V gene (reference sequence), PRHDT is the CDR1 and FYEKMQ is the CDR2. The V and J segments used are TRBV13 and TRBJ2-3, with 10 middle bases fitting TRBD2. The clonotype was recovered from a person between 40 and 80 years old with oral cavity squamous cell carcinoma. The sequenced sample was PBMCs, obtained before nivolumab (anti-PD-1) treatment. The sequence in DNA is TGTGCCAGCAGCTCCAGCGGGGGGGGCACAGATACGCAGTATTTT. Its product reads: CASSSSGGGTDTQYF.